This TCR beta chain stems from a study of T cell repertoires in cytomegalovirus infection. TCRdb independently ran MiXCR on the reads; one entry per CDR3 protein. The sample carries a few hundred thousand distinct CDR3 sequences, 26% recorded once. The CDR3 has 15 amino acids. After removal of 2 bases from V and 7 bases from J, the junction contained 9 bases not matched to a gene. Germline CDR1 and CDR2: MNHEY and SMNVEV (reference sequence). The V and J genes are TRBV27 and TRBJ1-2; 8 nucleotides agree with TRBD1. What was sequenced was PBMCs. The origin of this receptor is a human donor in good health (CMV status not recorded). Some clones in this sample may be carry-over from other donors' samples. In nucleotides, the CDR3 is TGTGCCAGCAGTTTACGGGGACAGGCTCATCCTGGCTACACCTTC. Protein: CASSLRGQAHPGYTF.